These 9 T cell receptor beta chains were sequenced from one sample in a study of T cell clones after liver transplantation. Assay used: immunoSEQ multiplex PCR; TCRdb lists only in-frame clones, some missing. This sample has about 7,900 clones, with 80% found just once. Specimen: CD8+ T cells from blood, collected before liver transplant. All receptors come from a human donor who received a liver transplant.

V is TRBV11-3 and J is TRBJ2-7, with TRBD2 matching over 8 bases. The germline V gene has CDR1 SGHNT and CDR2 YENEEA. Trimming at V came to 1 base and at J to 5 bases, leaving 1 base not matched to a gene. The CDR3 loop spans 13 amino acids. In DNA, the CDR3 is TGTGCCAGCAGCTTAGGCGGGGGGAACGAGCAGTACTTC. Translating gives CASSLGGGNEQYF.

This chain uses TRBV29-1 with TRBJ2-1; 10 bases align to TRBD1. Trimming removed 7 bases from V and 5 bases from J; junction bases left unmatched: 5. Germline V gives CDR1 SQVTM, CDR2 ANQGSEA. CDR3 length: 13 residues. The CDR3 DNA is TGCAGCGGGCCGGGACAGGGGAACAATGAGCAGTTCTTC. Translating gives CSGPGQGNNEQFF.

V usage is TRBV11-2 and J usage is TRBJ2-7; no reliable D call. This CDR3 is built from 12 residues. V dropped 3 bases and J dropped 2 bases, with 5 bases sitting between them. CDR1 and CDR2 (germline): SGHAT, FQNNGV. The CDR3 sequence is CASSLAAYEQYF. The CDR3 DNA reads as TGTGCCAGCAGCTTGGCAGCCTACGAGCAGTACTTC.

The CDR3 sequence: CASSLGLGGTEAFF. DNA for the CDR3: TGTGCCAGCAGCTTAGGCCTCGGGGGGACTGAAGCTTTCTTT. V and J are TRBV13 and TRBJ1-1; a possible D gene is TRBD1 (5 bases). V was trimmed by 0 bases and J by 5 bases, leaving 10 bases between them. The germline V gene encodes CDR1 PRHDT and CDR2 FYEKMQ (reference sequence). The CDR3 has 14 residues.

The chain uses TRBV5-4 and TRBJ2-2, with D perhaps matching TRBD2 (5 bases). CDR3 length: 16 residues. Germline V gene lookup returns CDR1 SGHNT and CDR2 YYREEE (reference sequence). The V end was cut by 1 base, the J end by 1 base, with 11 bases between. DNA of the CDR3: TGTGCCAGCAGCTTGTGGGGAGACCTGAACACCGGGGAGCTGTTTTTT. It codes for CASSLWGDLNTGELFF.

This clone was counted a few times. The gene calls are TRBV29-1 and TRBJ2-1, with TRBD2 as a possible D gene (5 bases). V was clipped by 6 bases and J by 5 bases, with 11 bases between them. Per germline, CDR1 SQVTM and CDR2 ANQGSEA. The CDR3 length is 12 residues. Written as DNA, the CDR3 is TGCAGCGTCGCGGGCCAAAACAATGAGCAGTTCTTC. Translated: CSVAGQNNEQFF.

The gene calls are TRBV27 and TRBJ2-7; no definite D call. Looked up from germline, CDR1 is MNHEY and CDR2 is SMNVEV (reference sequence). This CDR3 is built from 14 residues. V was trimmed by 5 bases and J by 1 base, leaving 12 bases between them. The CDR3 spells CASSLRSLSYEQYF. DNA for the CDR3: TGTGCCAGCAGTCTGCGGTCCCTTTCCTACGAGCAGTACTTC.

The V gene is TRBV7-9, the J gene TRBJ2-4; perhaps TRBD2 as D (5 bases). Germline CDR1 SEHNR, CDR2 FQNEAQ (reference sequence). This CDR3 comprises 15 residues. The V end was cut by 4 bases, the J end by 0 bases, with 10 bases between. CDR3 protein: CASSSGFLAKNIQYF. The CDR3 DNA sequence: TGTGCCAGCAGCTCGGGGTTCTTAGCCAAAAACATTCAGTACTTC.

This sequence joins TRBV9 and TRBJ1-2; 9 nucleotides agree with TRBD1. The CDR3 runs 16 residues. The trim removed 0 bases at V and 6 bases at J, leaving 9 bases unmatched. Germline lookup yields CDR1 SGDLS and CDR2 YYNGEE. The CDR3 here is CASSVAIQGAWDGYTF. CDR3 bases: TGTGCCAGCAGCGTAGCTATACAGGGGGCTTGGGATGGCTACACCTTC.